The entry that follows covers one T cell receptor beta chain sequence. V was clipped by 3 bases and J by 2 bases, with 12 bases between them. This CDR3 has 15 amino acids. Germline lookup yields CDR1 MNHEY and CDR2 SVGAGI. The sample comes from a study of cytomegalovirus exposure and HLA in healthy donors. Primers included in the PCR were 60 Vbeta and 13 Jbeta primers. Assay: immunoSEQ multiplex PCR; the TCRdb copy retains only in-frame clones and omits some. The sample lists approximately 130,000 clones; 6.5% to 9.5% were seen once. This clonotype was sampled from a woman aged 40 to 50 in good health and CMV-seropositive. This sequence joins TRBV6-5 and TRBJ2-3; no firm D call. Sequences were obtained from PBMCs. In DNA form, the CDR3 reads TGTGCCAGCAGTTATTCGGGTCGCACCACAGATACGCAGTATTTT. This sequence encodes CASSYSGRTTDTQYF.